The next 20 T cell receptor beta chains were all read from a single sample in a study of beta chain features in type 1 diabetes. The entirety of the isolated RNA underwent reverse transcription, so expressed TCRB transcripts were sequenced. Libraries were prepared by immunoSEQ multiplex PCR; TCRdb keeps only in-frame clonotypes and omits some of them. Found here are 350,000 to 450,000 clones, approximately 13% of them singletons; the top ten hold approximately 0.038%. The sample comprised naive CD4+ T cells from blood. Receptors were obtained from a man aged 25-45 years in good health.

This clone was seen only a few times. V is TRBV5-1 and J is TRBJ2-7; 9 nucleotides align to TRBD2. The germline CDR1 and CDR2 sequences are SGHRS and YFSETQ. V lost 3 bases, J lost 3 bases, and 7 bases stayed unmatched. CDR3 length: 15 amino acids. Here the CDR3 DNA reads TGCGCCAGCAGCTACGTTAGCGGGGGTCGCTACGAGCAGTACTTC. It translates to CASSYVSGGRYEQYF.

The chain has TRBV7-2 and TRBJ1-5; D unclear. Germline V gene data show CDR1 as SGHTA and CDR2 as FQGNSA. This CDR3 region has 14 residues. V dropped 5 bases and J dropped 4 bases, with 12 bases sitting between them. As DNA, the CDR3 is TGTGCCAGCAGCGAGAGGGTGGGGAATCAGCCCCAGCATTTT. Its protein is CASSERVGNQPQHF.

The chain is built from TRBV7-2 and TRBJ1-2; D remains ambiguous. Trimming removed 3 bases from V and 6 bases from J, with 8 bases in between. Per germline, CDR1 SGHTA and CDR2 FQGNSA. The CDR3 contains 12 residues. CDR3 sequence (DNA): TGTGCCAGCAGCTTTCGGGAAAATGGCTACACCTTC. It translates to CASSFRENGYTF.

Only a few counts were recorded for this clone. The CDR3 protein is CASSKDRENSPLHF. The CDR3 bases are TGTGCCAGCAGTAAGGACAGGGAGAATTCACCCCTCCACTTT. This rearrangement joins TRBV27 to TRBJ1-6; 8 nucleotides match TRBD1. Germline CDR1 and CDR2: MNHEY and SMNVEV (reference sequence). V dropped 5 bases and J dropped 7; count of bases not matched to a gene: 4. The CDR3 has 14 residues.

CDR3 DNA: TGTGCCAGCAGCGTCGTTCGGTCGGATACGCAGTATTTT. It translates to CASSVVRSDTQYF. The chain employs TRBV9 and TRBJ2-3; D is undetermined. Per the germline V gene, CDR1 is SGDLS and CDR2 is YYNGEE. The V end lost 2 bases, the J end lost 6 bases, and 10 bases lay between the germline ends. This CDR3 is 13 amino acids long.

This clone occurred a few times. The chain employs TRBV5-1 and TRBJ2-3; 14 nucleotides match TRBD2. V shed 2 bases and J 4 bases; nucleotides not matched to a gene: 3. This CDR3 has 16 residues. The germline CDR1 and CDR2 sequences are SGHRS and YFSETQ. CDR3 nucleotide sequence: TGCGCCAGCAGCTTTCCGGGACTAGCGGGAGCAGATACGCAGTATTTT. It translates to CASSFPGLAGADTQYF.

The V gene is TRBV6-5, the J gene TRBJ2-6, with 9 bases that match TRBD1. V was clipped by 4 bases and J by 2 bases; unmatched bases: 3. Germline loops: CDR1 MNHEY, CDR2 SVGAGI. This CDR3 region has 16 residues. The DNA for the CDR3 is TGTGCCAGCAGTTTACAGGGGGCCGCTGGGGCCAACGTCCTGACTTTC. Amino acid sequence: CASSLQGAAGANVLTF.

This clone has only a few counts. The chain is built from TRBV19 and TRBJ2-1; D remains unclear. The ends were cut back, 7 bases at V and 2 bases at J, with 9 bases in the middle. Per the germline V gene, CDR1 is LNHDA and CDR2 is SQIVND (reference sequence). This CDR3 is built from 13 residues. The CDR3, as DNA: TGTGCCAGTAAACGGGCGGCCTACAATGAGCAGTTCTTC. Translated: CASKRAAYNEQFF. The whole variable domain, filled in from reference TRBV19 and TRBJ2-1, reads DGGITQSPKYLFRKEGQNVTLSCEQNLNHDAMYWYRQDPGQGLRLIYYSQIVNDFQKGDIAEGYSVSREKKESFPLTVTSAQKNPTAFYLCASKRAAYNEQFFGPGTRLTVL.

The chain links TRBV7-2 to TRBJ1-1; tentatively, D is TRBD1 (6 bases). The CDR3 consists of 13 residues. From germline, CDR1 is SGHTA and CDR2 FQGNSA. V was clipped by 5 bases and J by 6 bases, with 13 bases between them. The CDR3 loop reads CASSLSGGPEAFF. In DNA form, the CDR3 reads TGTGCCAGCAGCCTTTCGGGGGGCCCTGAAGCTTTCTTT.

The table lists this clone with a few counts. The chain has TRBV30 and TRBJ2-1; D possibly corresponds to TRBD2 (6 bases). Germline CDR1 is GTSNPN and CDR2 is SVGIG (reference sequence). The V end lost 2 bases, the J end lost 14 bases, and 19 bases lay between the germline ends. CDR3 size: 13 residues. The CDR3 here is CAWSSGAMHLEFF. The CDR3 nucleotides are TGTGCCTGGAGTTCGGGAGCGATGCACTTGGAGTTCTTC. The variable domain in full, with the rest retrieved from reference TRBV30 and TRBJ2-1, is SQTIHQWPATLVQPVGSPLSLECTVEGTSNPNLYWYRQAAGRGLQLLFYSVGIGQISSEVPQNLSASRPQDRQFILSSKKLLLSDSGFYLCAWSSGAMHLEFFGPGTRLTVL.

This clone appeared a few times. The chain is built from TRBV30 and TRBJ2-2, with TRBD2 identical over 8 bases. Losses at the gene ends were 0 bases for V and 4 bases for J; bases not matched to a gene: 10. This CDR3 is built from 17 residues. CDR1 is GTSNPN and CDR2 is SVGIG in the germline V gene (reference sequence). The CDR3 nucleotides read TGTGCCTGGAGTGTACCAGGACTAGCTGGGGCCACCGGGGAGCTGTTTTTT. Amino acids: CAWSVPGLAGATGELFF.

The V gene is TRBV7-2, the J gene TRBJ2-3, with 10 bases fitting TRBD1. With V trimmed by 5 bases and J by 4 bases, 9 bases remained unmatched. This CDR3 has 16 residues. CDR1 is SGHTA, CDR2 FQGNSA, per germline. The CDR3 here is CASSPGDRGAADTQYF. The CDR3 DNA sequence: TGTGCCAGCAGCCCAGGGGACAGGGGTGCGGCAGATACGCAGTATTTT.

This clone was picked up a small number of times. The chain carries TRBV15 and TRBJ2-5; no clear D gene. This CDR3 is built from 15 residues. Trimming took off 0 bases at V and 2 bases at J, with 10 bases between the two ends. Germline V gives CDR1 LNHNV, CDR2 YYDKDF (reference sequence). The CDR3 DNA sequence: TGTGCCACCAGCAGAGATTCACATCGACAAGAGACCCAGTACTTC. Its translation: CATSRDSHRQETQYF.

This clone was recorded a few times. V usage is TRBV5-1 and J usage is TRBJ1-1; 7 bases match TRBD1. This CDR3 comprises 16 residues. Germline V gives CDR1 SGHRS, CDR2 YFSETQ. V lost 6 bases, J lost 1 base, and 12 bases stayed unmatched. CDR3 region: CASKAGTVSRNTEAFF. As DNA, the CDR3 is TGCGCCAGCAAAGCCGGGACAGTAAGTAGGAACACTGAAGCTTTCTTT.

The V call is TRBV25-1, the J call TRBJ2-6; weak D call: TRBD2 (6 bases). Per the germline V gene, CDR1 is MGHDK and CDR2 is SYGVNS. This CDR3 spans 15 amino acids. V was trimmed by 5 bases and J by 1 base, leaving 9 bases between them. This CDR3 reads CASSSAGSGANVLTF. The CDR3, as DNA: TGTGCCAGCAGTAGCGCGGGATCTGGGGCCAACGTCCTGACTTTC.

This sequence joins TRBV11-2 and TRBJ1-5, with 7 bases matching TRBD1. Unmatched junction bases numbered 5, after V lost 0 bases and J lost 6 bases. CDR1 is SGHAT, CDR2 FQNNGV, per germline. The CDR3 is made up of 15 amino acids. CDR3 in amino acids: CASSLDGTEAQPQHF. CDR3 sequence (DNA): TGTGCCAGCAGCTTAGATGGGACAGAGGCTCAGCCCCAGCATTTT.

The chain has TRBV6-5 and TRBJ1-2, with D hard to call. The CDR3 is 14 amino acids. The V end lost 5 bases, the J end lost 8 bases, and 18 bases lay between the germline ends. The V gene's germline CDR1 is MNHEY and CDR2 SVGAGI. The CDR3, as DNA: TGTGCCAGCAGTGCCGGGAATACCGGGAAGGGCTACACCTTC. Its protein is CASSAGNTGKGYTF.

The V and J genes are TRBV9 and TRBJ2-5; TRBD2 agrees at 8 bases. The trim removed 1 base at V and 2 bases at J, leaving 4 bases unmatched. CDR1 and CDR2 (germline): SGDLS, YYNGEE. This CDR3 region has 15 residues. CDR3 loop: CASSVLAGIQETQYF. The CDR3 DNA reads TGTGCCAGCAGCGTACTAGCGGGCATTCAAGAGACCCAGTACTTC.

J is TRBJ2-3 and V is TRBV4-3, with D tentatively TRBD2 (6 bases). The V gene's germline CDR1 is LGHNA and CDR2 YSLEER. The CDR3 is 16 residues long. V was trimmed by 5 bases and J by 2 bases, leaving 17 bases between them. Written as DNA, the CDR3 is TGCGCCAGCAGCGTTTCTTCCGGGACTGCCACAGATACGCAGTATTTT. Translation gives CASSVSSGTATDTQYF.

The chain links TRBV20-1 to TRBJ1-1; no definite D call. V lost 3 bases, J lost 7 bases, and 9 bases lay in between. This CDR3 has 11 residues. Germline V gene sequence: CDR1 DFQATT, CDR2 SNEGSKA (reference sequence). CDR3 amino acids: CSARSDFEAFF. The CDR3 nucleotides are TGCAGTGCTAGGTCAGACTTTGAAGCTTTCTTT.